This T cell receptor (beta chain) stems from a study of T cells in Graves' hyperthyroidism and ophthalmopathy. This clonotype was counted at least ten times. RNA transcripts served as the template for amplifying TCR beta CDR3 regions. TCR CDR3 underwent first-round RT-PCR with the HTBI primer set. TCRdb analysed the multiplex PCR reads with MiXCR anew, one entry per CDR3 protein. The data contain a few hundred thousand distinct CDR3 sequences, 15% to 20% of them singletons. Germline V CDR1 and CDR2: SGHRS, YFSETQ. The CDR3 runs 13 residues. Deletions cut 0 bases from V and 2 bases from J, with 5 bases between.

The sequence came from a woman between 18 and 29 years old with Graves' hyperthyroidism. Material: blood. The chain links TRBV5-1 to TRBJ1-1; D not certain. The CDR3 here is CASSLAQNTEAFF. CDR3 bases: TGCGCCAGCAGCTTGGCTCAAAACACTGAAGCTTTCTTT.